These 24 T cell receptor beta chains were sequenced from one sample in a study of neurological immune-mediated disorders. Time point here: longitudinal time-point 2. A single record per CDR3 protein comes from TCRdb applying MiXCR to the 5' RACE reads. The sample gives roughly 80,000 distinct CDR3 sequences, approximately 5.8% of which show up once; 7.9% is in the top ten. Specimen: PBMCs. Source of these receptors: a woman aged 55-69 years with multiple sclerosis.

In its sample, this clonotype was seen many times. The chain recombines TRBV5-1 with TRBJ2-7, with 8 bases that match TRBD1. CDR1 is SGHRS and CDR2 is YFSETQ in the germline V gene. The V segment lost 4 bases and the J segment 1 base; nucleotides outside the gene matches: 13. The CDR3 totals 17 residues. The CDR3 is CASSASLGQGSSYEQYF. CDR3 in DNA: TGCGCCAGCAGCGCCTCCCTCGGACAGGGTTCTTCCTACGAGCAGTACTTC.

Comment on this clonotype: A much larger clone is a single base away; this may be a read error. V gene TRBV7-9 combines with J gene TRBJ2-1; D gene unclear. Germline V lookup: CDR1 SEHNR, CDR2 FQNEAQ (reference sequence). CDR3 length: 14 amino acids. In DNA form, the CDR3 reads TGTGCCAACAGCCCGGTCGGGTCCTACAATGAGCAGTTCTTC. Translating gives CANSPVGSYNEQFF.

This clonotype was detected many times. The rearrangement joins TRBV7-9 to TRBJ1-6; TRBD1 matches 7 bases. Losses at the gene ends were 5 bases for V and 9 bases for J; bases not matched to a gene: 7. The CDR3 consists of 14 residues. Germline V gives CDR1 SEHNR, CDR2 FQNEAQ (reference sequence). The CDR3 is CASSPDRATSPLHF. For the CDR3, the DNA is TGTGCCAGCAGCCCCGACAGGGCGACTTCACCCCTCCACTTT.

This clonotype has at least ten counts. The chain uses TRBV15 and TRBJ1-6; TRBD1 matches at 9 bases. Germline assignment: CDR1 LNHNV and CDR2 YYDKDF (reference sequence). J lost 7 bases, V lost 3 bases, and 4 bases had no gene match. The CDR3 contains 15 residues. The CDR3 loop reads CATSSTGTGNSPLHF. The CDR3 DNA reads TGTGCCACCAGCAGCACCGGGACAGGGAATTCACCCCTCCACTTT.

This clonotype came up many times. The rearrangement links TRBV11-2 to TRBJ1-6, with D possibly being TRBD1 (6 bases). The CDR3 consists of 15 residues. CDR1 SGHAT and CDR2 FQNNGV come from the germline V gene. V lost 0 bases, J lost 9 bases, and 12 bases lay in between. CDR3 bases: TGTGCCAGCAGCTTAGACAGGGGAAAGAGTTCACCCCTCCACTTT. This translates into CASSLDRGKSSPLHF.

This clonotype showed up many times. This chain links TRBV9 with TRBJ2-2; no definite D call. Germline V gene lookup returns CDR1 SGDLS and CDR2 YYNGEE. The CDR3 is made up of 13 amino acids. V lost 4 bases and J lost 3, with 7 bases in between. The CDR3, as DNA: TGTGCCAGCAGCCCCCGGGACACCGGGGAGCTGTTTTTT. It encodes CASSPRDTGELFF.

This clonotype was recorded many times. The chain has TRBV7-2 and TRBJ1-5, with TRBD1 identical over 9 bases. The CDR3 totals 15 residues. Germline V gives CDR1 SGHTA, CDR2 FQGNSA. Trimming took 5 bases from V and 7 from J; bases not matched to a gene: 9. The CDR3 region is CASSADRDREQPQHF. The CDR3 DNA sequence: TGTGCCAGCAGCGCGGACCGGGACAGGGAACAGCCCCAGCATTTT. Complete variable domain (other parts from reference TRBV7-2 and TRBJ1-5): GAGVSQSPSNKVTEKGKDVELRCDPISGHTALYWYRQSLGQGLEFLIYFQGNSAPDKSGLPSDRFSAERTGGSVSTLTIQRTQQEDSAVYLCASSADRDREQPQHFGDGTRLSIL.

This clonotype has a count of ten or more. The V gene is TRBV15, the J gene TRBJ2-3; D remains ambiguous. CDR1 and CDR2 from the germline V gene are LNHNV and YYDKDF (reference sequence). Trimming shortened V by 3 bases and J by 4 bases, and 2 bases separated the two germline ends. There are 11 residues in the CDR3. CDR3 in amino acids: CATSSSDTQYF. DNA of the CDR3: TGTGCCACCAGCAGTTCAGATACGCAGTATTTT.

This clonotype was counted many times. This chain links TRBV3-1 with TRBJ2-1, with D perhaps matching TRBD1 (5 bases). V was clipped by 7 bases and J by 8 bases, with 15 bases between them. The CDR3 contains 13 residues. Germline lookup yields CDR1 LGHDT and CDR2 YNNKEL (reference sequence). The CDR3 here is CASTYGAFYEQFF. Written as DNA, the CDR3 is TGTGCCAGCACATATGGGGCCTTCTATGAGCAGTTCTTC.

The chain links TRBV14 to TRBJ1-6, with no clear D. V was clipped by 6 bases and J by 7 bases, with 13 bases between them. Germline V lookup: CDR1 SGHDN, CDR2 FVKESK. The CDR3 is made up of 14 amino acids. The chain's CDR3 is CASSLGPRNSPLHF. The CDR3, as DNA: TGTGCCAGCAGTCTAGGGCCGCGGAATTCACCCCTCCACTTT.

In its sample, this clonotype was seen many times. The chain uses TRBV20-1 and TRBJ2-2, with D possibly TRBD1 on 6 matching bases. The CDR3 runs 15 residues. Germline V gene sequence: CDR1 DFQATT, CDR2 SNEGSKA (reference sequence). Trimming took off 6 bases at V and 1 base at J, with 15 bases between the two ends. CDR3 DNA: TGCAGTGCCCATCCCGGACAGAAGAACACCGGGGAGCTGTTTTTT. Protein product: CSAHPGQKNTGELFF.

This clonotype was counted many times. The chain is built from TRBV14 and TRBJ2-1; weak D call: TRBD2 (6 bases). V lost 4 bases to trimming and J lost 9 bases, with 10 bases between them. This CDR3 region has 12 residues. Germline CDR1 and CDR2: SGHDN and FVKESK. The CDR3 spells CASSRTNIEQFF. The CDR3 DNA reads TGTGCCAGCAGCCGGACTAATATTGAGCAGTTCTTC.

This clonotype was found many times. This rearrangement joins TRBV2 to TRBJ2-7, with TRBD1 identical over 7 bases. Germline values: CDR1 SNHLY, CDR2 FYNNEI. The CDR3 is 13 residues long. V gave up 2 bases and J gave up 3 bases; unmatched junction bases: 1. CDR3 protein: CASSEQGVYEQYF. DNA for the CDR3: TGTGCCAGCAGTGAACAGGGGGTCTACGAGCAGTACTTC.

This clonotype was seen repeatedly, ten times or more. A read error may produce the germline difference seen at one junction end. V gene TRBV7-7 combines with J gene TRBJ2-1; 12 nucleotides align to TRBD2. This CDR3 spans 16 amino acids. Germline lookup yields CDR1 SSHAT and CDR2 FNYEAQ (reference sequence). CDR3 DNA: TGTGCTAGCAGCTTAGGACTAGCGGGAACCTACAATGAGCAGTTCTTC. This translates into CASSLGLAGTYNEQFF.

This clonotype was seen at least ten times. V gene TRBV4-1 combines with J gene TRBJ2-7; D unresolved. The CDR3 loop spans 14 amino acids. The germline gives CDR1 MGHRA, CDR2 YSYEKL. V lost 0 bases to trimming and J lost 2 bases, with 8 bases between them. CDR3 loop: CASSQDPGPYEQYF. The CDR3 nucleotides read TGCGCCAGCAGCCAAGACCCCGGTCCCTACGAGCAGTACTTC.

This clonotype was seen ten or more times. The chain uses TRBV6-5 and TRBJ2-7; 9 bases fit TRBD1. V shed 4 bases and J 3 bases; nucleotides not matched to a gene: 4. There are 14 residues in the CDR3. From germline, CDR1 is MNHEY and CDR2 SVGAGI. For the CDR3, the DNA is TGTGCCAGCAGTTTGGGGGACAGGGTCTACGAGCAGTACTTC. Translating it yields CASSLGDRVYEQYF.

The sample holds many counts of this clonotype. The genes are TRBV12-3 or TRBV12-4 and TRBJ2-3, with a tentative D call TRBD1 (6 bases). The V end was cut by 10 bases, the J end by 0 bases, with 17 bases between. The CDR3 has 15 amino acids. The CDR3 DNA follows: TGTGCCACTTTGGACAGACGGAAAAGCACAGATACGCAGTATTTT. Its translation is CATLDRRKSTDTQYF.

This clonotype has a count of ten or more. The chain combines TRBV7-9 with TRBJ2-7, with D tentatively TRBD1 (6 bases). Germline CDR1 reads SEHNR; CDR2 reads FQNEAQ (reference sequence). The CDR3 runs to 14 residues. V gave up 5 bases and J gave up 1 base, with 12 bases separating them. CDR3 region: CASSPLTGSYEQYF. The DNA of the CDR3 is TGTGCCAGCAGCCCGTTAACAGGGTCCTACGAGCAGTACTTC.

This clonotype was seen at least ten times. CDR3 DNA sequence: TGTGCCAGCAGCTTAAGCGTGAGCTCTGGAAACACCATATATTTT. Amino acid sequence: CASSLSVSSGNTIYF. The chain is built from TRBV7-2 and TRBJ1-3; D is undetermined. Germline V CDR1 and CDR2: SGHTA, FQGNSA. V lost 2 bases and J lost 0, with 8 bases in between. This CDR3 contains 15 residues. Full variable domain (missing parts from reference TRBV7-2 and TRBJ1-3): GAGVSQSPSNKVTEKGKDVELRCDPISGHTALYWYRQSLGQGLEFLIYFQGNSAPDKSGLPSDRFSAERTGGSVSTLTIQRTQQEDSAVYLCASSLSVSSGNTIYFGEGSWLTVV.

This clonotype occurred many times. The chain combines TRBV2 with TRBJ2-7; D is possibly TRBD1 or TRBD2 (5 bases each). The length of the CDR3 is 13 residues. Per germline, CDR1 SNHLY and CDR2 FYNNEI. V lost 6 bases to trimming and J lost 0 bases, with 9 bases between them. The CDR3 sequence: CASRGTVSYEQYF. CDR3 DNA sequence: TGTGCCAGCAGGGGGACCGTCTCCTACGAGCAGTACTTC. Full variable domain (outside the CDR3, taken from reference TRBV2 and TRBJ2-7): EPEVTQTPSHQVTQMGQEVILRCVPISNHLYFYWYRQILGQKVEFLVSFYNNEISEKSEIFDDQFSVERPDGSNFTLKIRSTKLEDSAMYFCASRGTVSYEQYFGPGTRLTVT.

This clonotype was counted at least ten times. V usage is TRBV11-2 and J usage is TRBJ1-2, with D perhaps matching TRBD1 (6 bases). The CDR3 has 15 residues. V was clipped by 4 bases and J by 4 bases, with 16 bases between them. Germline loops: CDR1 SGHAT, CDR2 FQNNGV. The CDR3 nucleotides read TGTGCCAGCAGCTATTTCCGACAGGCTAGCTATGGCTACACCTTC. Protein product: CASSYFRQASYGYTF.

This chain connects TRBV20-1 to TRBJ1-1; D not certain. Germline V gives CDR1 DFQATT, CDR2 SNEGSKA (reference sequence). The CDR3 is made up of 14 amino acids. Trimming cost V 6 bases and J 1 base, with 15 bases left between them. The CDR3 is CSARMLSGNTEAFF. The CDR3 nucleotides are TGCAGTGCGAGGATGTTGAGTGGGAACACTGAAGCTTTCTTT.

This chain joins TRBV13 and TRBJ1-2; D gene uncertain. Germline V lookup: CDR1 PRHDT, CDR2 FYEKMQ (reference sequence). The CDR3 is 13 amino acids. V lost 6 bases to trimming and J lost 8 bases, with 16 bases between them. CDR3 sequence (DNA): TGTGCCAGCAGACTTGACGCCATCCGAGGCTACACCTTC. Its translation is CASRLDAIRGYTF.

At least ten counts were recorded for this clonotype. The V gene is TRBV6-6, the J gene TRBJ2-5; D is unresolved. V was trimmed by 5 bases and J by 1 base, leaving 8 bases between them. CDR1 MNHNY and CDR2 SVGAGI come from the germline V gene (reference sequence). This CDR3 comprises 13 residues. CDR3: CASSRSAQETQYF. In DNA, the CDR3 is TGTGCCAGCAGTCGGTCAGCCCAAGAGACCCAGTACTTC.